This passage covers 22 T cell receptor beta chains from one sample sequenced in a study of T cell responses to AZD1222 COVID-19 vaccine. The table came from immunoSEQ multiplex PCR; TCRdb's copy has only in-frame clones and leaves some out. The sample comprises approximately 120,000 clones, 85% to 95% of which are singletons, and around 0.91% rests with the top ten. The sequences come from peripheral blood, collected on day 0 of AZD1222 vaccination. The receptors originated from an adult in good health.

V usage is TRBV5-1 and J usage is TRBJ2-2; TRBD1 aligns across 9 bases. V lost 4 bases, J lost 8 bases, and 9 bases stayed unmatched. Per the germline V gene, CDR1 is SGHRS and CDR2 is YFSETQ. This CDR3 is 15 amino acids long. The CDR3 DNA reads as TGCGCCAGCAGCCCCGGGACAGGGATAACAGGGGAGCTGTTTTTT. It specifies CASSPGTGITGELFF.

This chain connects TRBV7-6 to TRBJ1-2; D is unresolved. Per the germline V gene, CDR1 is SGHVS and CDR2 is FNYEAQ. The length of the CDR3 is 13 residues. The germline V and J ends were trimmed by 5 bases and 5 bases, with 12 bases remaining between them. The CDR3 region is CASSPDLNYGYTF. CDR3 sequence (DNA): TGTGCCAGCAGCCCTGATTTAAATTATGGCTACACCTTC.

The chain carries TRBV5-4 and TRBJ1-1; no firm D call. V was cut by 0 bases and J by 1 base, with 10 bases left in between. This CDR3 is built from 15 residues. Per the germline V gene, CDR1 is SGHNT and CDR2 is YYREEE (reference sequence). DNA of the CDR3: TGTGCCAGCAGCTTGGGTCTGGGAGCGAACACTGAAGCTTTCTTT. Amino acids: CASSLGLGANTEAFF. The full variable domain, completed using reference TRBV5-4 and TRBJ1-1, is ETGVTQSPTHLIKTRGQQVTLRCSSQSGHNTVSWYQQALGQGPQFIFQYYREEENGRGNFPPRFSGLQFPNYSSELNVNALELDDSALYLCASSLGLGANTEAFFGQGTRLTVV.

This clone was observed once. The V call is TRBV11-1, the J call TRBJ1-2; the D is unclear. V shed 5 bases and J shed 8 bases, with 12 bases lying between them. The V gene's germline CDR1 is SGHAT and CDR2 FQDESV (reference sequence). This CDR3 spans 12 amino acids. The CDR3 DNA is TGTGCCAGCAGCCACGAGTTGGGGGGCTACACCTTC. Protein product: CASSHELGGYTF.

The chain has TRBV9 and TRBJ2-1; 8 positions match TRBD1. This CDR3 is 14 amino acids long. Germline V CDR1 and CDR2: SGDLS, YYNGEE. J gave up 5 bases and V 2 bases, and 3 bases lay outside the gene matches. The CDR3 reads CASSVPTGDNEQFF. CDR3 in DNA: TGTGCCAGCAGCGTCCCGACAGGGGACAATGAGCAGTTCTTC.

This clone was observed once. The rearrangement uses TRBV7-9 and TRBJ2-3; the D is unclear. Trimming stripped 8 bases from V and 3 bases from J, with 18 bases between. The CDR3 has 15 amino acids. Germline V gene lookup returns CDR1 SEHNR and CDR2 FQNEAQ (reference sequence). CDR3 bases: TGTGCCAGCTCCAGAGGTTTGCGGCTTACAGATACGCAGTATTTT. Translation: CASSRGLRLTDTQYF.

This clone was picked up one time. This chain connects TRBV10-3 to TRBJ2-7; the match to TRBD2 covers 9 bases. The CDR3 has 15 amino acids. Germline CDR1 reads ENHRY; CDR2 reads SYGVKD. The ends lost 5 bases at V and 3 bases at J; junction bases unmatched: 8. The CDR3 nucleotides read TGTGCCATCAGTTGGAGGGTAGCGGGGGACTACGAGCAGTACTTC. It encodes CAISWRVAGDYEQYF.

This chain uses TRBV19 with TRBJ1-2, with TRBD1 matching 7 bases. The ends lost 4 bases at V and 5 bases at J; junction bases unmatched: 7. CDR3 length: 14 residues. The V gene's germline CDR1 is LNHDA and CDR2 SQIVND (reference sequence). In DNA form, the CDR3 reads TGTGCCAGTAGTAAAGGGACAGCGCCATATGGCTACACCTTC. It codes for CASSKGTAPYGYTF.

The V and J genes are TRBV30 and TRBJ2-2, with D uncertain. The germline V and J ends were trimmed by 0 bases and 1 base, with 6 bases remaining between them. The CDR3 runs 14 residues. Germline lookup yields CDR1 GTSNPN and CDR2 SVGIG (reference sequence). CDR3 region: CAWSVSRNTGELFF. CDR3 nucleotide sequence: TGTGCCTGGAGTGTAAGTAGGAACACCGGGGAGCTGTTTTTT.

Turning to this clone: Its ends do not fully match the called genes, so a read error is possible. The rearrangement uses TRBV7-7 and TRBJ1-1, with D perhaps matching TRBD1 (5 bases). The germline CDR1 and CDR2 sequences are SSHAT and FNYEAQ (reference sequence). This CDR3 spans 16 amino acids. The CDR3 nucleotides read TGTGCCAGCACCTTACCGCCACCGGGGCCCTTAAGGATGGCTTTCTTT. Translated: CASTLPPPGPLRMAFF.

A word on this clone: The sample carries other DNA sequences with the same CDR3. The V call is TRBV2, the J call TRBJ1-5, with 7 nucleotides matching TRBD1. The V gene's germline CDR1 is SNHLY and CDR2 FYNNEI. V trimming: 3 bases; J trimming: 4 bases; junction bases outside the gene matches: 0. CDR3 length equals 13 residues. The CDR3: CASSDRGNQPQHF. In DNA form, the CDR3 reads TGTGCCAGCAGTGACAGGGGGAATCAGCCCCAGCATTTT.

This chain joins TRBV3-1 (or the pseudogene TRBV3-2) and TRBJ2-2; D possibly corresponds to TRBD2 (7 bases). CDR1 and CDR2 from the germline V gene are LGHDT and YNNKEL (reference sequence). The CDR3 totals 14 residues. V dropped 6 bases and J dropped 5 bases, with 13 bases sitting between them. CDR3 in amino acids: CASSLQGGTGELFF. DNA for the CDR3: TGTGCCAGCAGTTTACAGGGAGGGACCGGGGAGCTGTTTTTT.

DNA for the CDR3: TGTGCCAGCAGTTTATACAGGGGAGCGGGAAACACCATATATTTT. Protein: CASSLYRGAGNTIYF. The chain couples TRBV27 to TRBJ1-3; 7 bases are a match to TRBD1. CDR1 and CDR2 (germline): MNHEY, SMNVEV (reference sequence). Trimming removed 1 base from V and 4 bases from J; junction bases left unmatched: 4. The CDR3 spans 15 residues.

The rearrangement uses TRBV2 and TRBJ2-3, with 12 bases identical to TRBD2. Germline CDR1 SNHLY, CDR2 FYNNEI. This CDR3 region has 16 residues. V shed 7 bases, J shed 6 bases, and the junction held 11 bases outside the gene matches. The CDR3 loop reads CASIIPGLAGSDTQYF. The CDR3 nucleotides read TGTGCCAGCATTATACCGGGACTAGCGGGCTCGGATACGCAGTATTTT.

This rearrangement joins TRBV27 to TRBJ1-1, with D perhaps TRBD1 (5 bases). The germline V and J ends were trimmed by 5 bases and 7 bases, with 17 bases remaining between them. CDR3 length equals 14 residues. Germline V gene data show CDR1 as MNHEY and CDR2 as SMNVEV (reference sequence). The CDR3 DNA is TGTGCCAGCAGTCTCCTGGTCGGGGACGGTGAAGCTTTCTTT. Encoded protein: CASSLLVGDGEAFF.

V usage is TRBV5-5 and J usage is TRBJ1-2; weak D call: TRBD1 (5 bases). Germline V CDR1 and CDR2: SGHKS, YYEKEE (reference sequence). The CDR3 has 14 amino acids. The V end was cut by 0 bases, the J end by 4 bases, with 10 bases between. CDR3 loop: CASSLGAGTYGYTF. CDR3 DNA sequence: TGTGCCAGCAGCTTGGGGGCAGGGACCTATGGCTACACCTTC.

The genes are TRBV30 and TRBJ1-2; unclear D gene. Germline V gives CDR1 GTSNPN, CDR2 SVGIG (reference sequence). Trimming took off 4 bases at V and 8 bases at J, with 20 bases between the two ends. CDR3 size: 14 residues. CDR3 sequence reads: CAWTAVHRASGYTF. For the CDR3, the DNA is TGTGCCTGGACTGCGGTGCATCGTGCGTCGGGCTACACCTTC.

The V and J genes are TRBV6-5 and TRBJ2-5; maybe TRBD1 (6 bases). Trimming pared 6 bases from V and 7 bases from J, leaving 15 bases between. The CDR3 totals 13 residues. Germline V CDR1 and CDR2: MNHEY, SVGAGI. As DNA, the CDR3 is TGTGCCAGCAGCACAACAGGGACGGCGACCCAGTACTTC. Translation: CASSTTGTATQYF.

This rearrangement joins TRBV27 to TRBJ2-2, with D uncertain. Germline V gives CDR1 MNHEY, CDR2 SMNVEV (reference sequence). CDR3 size: 15 residues. The germline V and J ends were trimmed by 3 bases and 5 bases, with 13 bases remaining between them. This chain's CDR3 is CASSFKGLKTGELFF. The CDR3 DNA is TGTGCCAGCAGTTTCAAGGGTTTAAAGACCGGGGAGCTGTTTTTT.

The chain employs TRBV3-1 (or the pseudogene TRBV3-2) and TRBJ1-6; no firm D call. There are 15 residues in the CDR3. V lost 0 bases to trimming and J lost 10 bases, with 13 bases between them. The germline V gene has CDR1 LGHDT and CDR2 YNNKEL (reference sequence). CDR3 in DNA: TGTGCCAGCAGCCAAGATTCGGGCAGGAAGTCACCCCTCCACTTT. Protein sequence: CASSQDSGRKSPLHF.

The chain's CDR3 is CASAPRDRVGYTF. The DNA of the CDR3 is TGTGCCAGCGCCCCACGGGACAGGGTTGGCTACACCTTC. The chain joins TRBV19 to TRBJ1-2; the match to TRBD1 covers 9 bases. Germline V lookup: CDR1 LNHDA, CDR2 SQIVND (reference sequence). The V segment lost 9 bases and the J segment 7 bases; nucleotides outside the gene matches: 9. CDR3 length equals 13 residues.

The CDR3 here is CASSAQTGGRSDTQYF. The CDR3 bases are TGTGCCAGCAGTGCCCAAACAGGGGGTAGGTCAGATACGCAGTATTTT. V gene TRBV2 combines with J gene TRBJ2-3; 8 bases map to TRBD1. Germline values: CDR1 SNHLY, CDR2 FYNNEI. V lost 4 bases and J lost 4; bases outside the gene matches: 10. CDR3 length equals 16 residues.